Listed here are 4 T cell receptor beta chains from one sample, sequenced in a study of metastatic and nonmetastatic thyroid tumors. TCRdb recomputed clones from the PCR reads via MiXCR. The sample records around 22,000 clones, 15% to 20% being singletons. Among the patients, none had received any treatment before thyroid surgery. The source material was blood. The receptors originated from a male donor with papillary thyroid cancer or a benign thyroid nodule (not recorded which). Some clones in this sample may be carry-over from other donors' samples.

This clone was seen a few times. J is TRBJ1-1 and V is TRBV7-8; D is possibly TRBD1 (5 bases). The germline V gene encodes CDR1 SGHVS and CDR2 FQNEAQ. V was clipped by 5 bases and J by 1 base, with 5 bases between them. This CDR3 comprises 12 residues. The CDR3, as DNA: TGTGCCAGCAGCGGACAGAACACTGAAGCTTTCTTT. Its protein is CASSGQNTEAFF.

This clone was seen many times. The rearrangement links TRBV9 to TRBJ2-1; D gene ambiguous. The CDR3 has 15 amino acids. Trimming took 0 bases from V and 0 from J, leaving 7 bases between them. From germline, CDR1 is SGDLS and CDR2 YYNGEE. CDR3 in amino acids: CASSVGSSSYNEQFF. The CDR3 DNA reads TGTGCCAGCAGCGTAGGGTCGAGCTCCTACAATGAGCAGTTCTTC. Based on the CDR3 plus reference TRBV9 and TRBJ2-1, the full variable domain is DSGVTQTPKHLITATGQRVTLRCSPRSGDLSVYWYQQSLDQGLQFLIQYYNGEERAKGNILERFSAQQFPDLHSELNLSSLELGDSALYFCASSVGSSSYNEQFFGPGTRLTVL.

This clone was seen ten or more times. This may stem from a read error, because a much larger clone lies one nucleotide away. The rearrangement links TRBV19 to TRBJ2-1; 12 bases map to TRBD2. Germline V lookup: CDR1 LNHDA, CDR2 SQIVND (reference sequence). The trim removed 7 bases at V and 5 bases at J, leaving 12 bases unmatched. This CDR3 comprises 17 residues. CDR3 coding DNA: TGTGCCAGTAAGCGGGACAGCGGACTAGCGGGGCACAATGAGCAGTTCTTC. It codes for CASKRDSGLAGHNEQFF.

This clone has at least ten counts. The chain has TRBV2 and TRBJ2-5; D possibly corresponds to TRBD2 (6 bases). CDR1 is SNHLY and CDR2 is FYNNEI in the germline V gene. V lost 7 bases and J lost 3, with 12 bases in between. CDR3 length: 13 amino acids. CDR3 loop: CASNPTRKETQYF. The CDR3 nucleotides are TGTGCCAGCAATCCGACTAGAAAAGAGACCCAGTACTTC. The entire variable domain, with the rest obtained from reference TRBV2 and TRBJ2-5, is as follows: EPEVTQTPSHQVTQMGQEVILRCVPISNHLYFYWYRQILGQKVEFLVSFYNNEISEKSEIFDDQFSVERPDGSNFTLKIRSTKLEDSAMYFCASNPTRKETQYFGPGTRLLVL.